The sequence of this T cell receptor (beta chain) was determined in a study of T cells in Graves' hyperthyroidism and ophthalmopathy. On the study more broadly: Once the initial diagnosis was made, peripheral blood was obtained before any treatment. Whole-study results and caveats: Blood samples included most of the expanded thyroid clonotypes exceeding 0.001.

The source material, RNA transcripts, was used to amplify TCR beta CDR3 regions. First-round RT-PCR of the TCR CDR3 relied on the HTBI primer set. Each CDR3 protein gets one entry after TCRdb re-called the multiplex PCR reads with MiXCR. The sample includes approximately 620,000 distinct CDR3 sequences, approximately 15% of them seen just once. This clonotype showed up many times. Its antigen remains unidentified. Sequenced sample: blood. The source of this sequence is a woman in her thirties or forties with Graves' ophthalmopathy.

This CDR3 is CSARDAGRDYEQYF. CDR3 nucleotides: TGCAGTGCTAGAGATGCGGGCAGGGACTACGAGCAGTACTTC. V and J are TRBV20-1 and TRBJ2-7; D is possibly TRBD1 or TRBD2 (5 bases each). The CDR3 is 14 residues long. Between the trimmed V and J ends, which lost 0 bases and 3 bases, there was a span of 12 bases. The germline V gene encodes CDR1 DFQATT and CDR2 SNEGSKA (reference sequence).